The 8 T cell receptor beta chains below come from one sample, sequenced in a study of radiotherapy plus CTLA-4 blockade in lung cancer. Profiling relied on immunoSEQ multiplex PCR, and the TCRdb table lists in-frame clones only, not all of them. The table has some 100,000 clones, approximately 80% seen once. This sample comprised peripheral blood, obtained from a patient treated with radiotherapy plus ipilimumab. These receptors were taken from a human donor with non-small cell lung cancer that progressed on radiotherapy plus ipilimumab.

This clone was detected only once. V and J are TRBV5-4 and TRBJ2-2; possibly TRBD1 for D (6 bases). This CDR3 contains 14 residues. Deletions cut 4 bases from V and 5 bases from J, with 12 bases between. In germline, CDR1 is SGHNT, CDR2 YYREEE (reference sequence). The CDR3 sequence is CASSPGGTTGELFF. The CDR3 DNA reads TGTGCCAGCAGCCCCGGTGGGACAACCGGGGAGCTGTTTTTT.

CDR3 sequence: CASRSTDTQYF. The DNA for the CDR3 is TGTGCCAGCAGGTCGACAGATACGCAGTATTTT. V gene TRBV27 combines with J gene TRBJ2-3; D remains unclear. Per germline, CDR1 MNHEY and CDR2 SMNVEV (reference sequence). V was shortened by 6 bases and J by 3 bases, with 4 bases between the two germline ends. The CDR3 loop spans 11 amino acids.

The rearrangement joins TRBV15 to TRBJ2-4; D may match TRBD1 or TRBD2 (6 bases each). This CDR3 is built from 16 residues. Trimming cost V 6 bases and J 3 bases, with 18 bases left between them. CDR1 and CDR2 (germline): LNHNV, YYDKDF (reference sequence). The CDR3: CATSTAQGGGKNIQYF. Here the CDR3 DNA reads TGTGCCACCAGTACCGCCCAAGGGGGAGGCAAAAACATTCAGTACTTC.

The chain uses TRBV11-3 and TRBJ2-1; D may correspond to TRBD1 or TRBD2 (5 bases each). The CDR3 length is 14 residues. Germline values: CDR1 SGHNT, CDR2 YENEEA. Trimming took 1 base from V and 7 from J, leaving 11 bases between them. CDR3 loop: CASSLGGDLNEQFF. As DNA, the CDR3 is TGTGCCAGCAGCTTAGGAGGGGACCTAAATGAGCAGTTCTTC.

The chain couples TRBV2 to TRBJ2-5; D unresolved. Germline V gene data show CDR1 as SNHLY and CDR2 as FYNNEI. Trimming pared 7 bases from V and 1 base from J, leaving 16 bases between. The CDR3 is made up of 15 amino acids. As DNA, the CDR3 is TGTGCCAGCAACTCCCAAGCCGGGTCCCAAGAGACCCAGTACTTC. Translated, it gives CASNSQAGSQETQYF.

As to this clone: This same CDR3 is encoded by further DNA sequences in the sample. This chain connects TRBV7-2 to TRBJ2-7; D uncertain. The CDR3 runs 12 residues. From germline, CDR1 is SGHTA and CDR2 FQGNSA. V lost 0 bases, J lost 6 bases, and 6 bases lay in between. In nucleotides, the CDR3 is TGTGCCAGCAGCTTAGCAGGGTTCGAGCAGTACTTC. Its protein product is CASSLAGFEQYF.

The chain carries TRBV6-6 and TRBJ1-1, with a tentative D call TRBD1 (6 bases). The CDR3 contains 12 residues. Trimming removed 4 bases from V and 5 bases from J, with 8 bases in between. From germline, CDR1 is MNHNY and CDR2 SVGAGI (reference sequence). The CDR3 sequence: CASSFQGTEAFF. In DNA form, the CDR3 reads TGTGCCAGCAGTTTTCAGGGGACTGAAGCTTTCTTT.

The J gene is TRBJ1-2, the V gene TRBV7-2; 9 positions match TRBD1. Trimming cost V 5 bases and J 6 bases; bases outside gene matches: 7. CDR1 is SGHTA and CDR2 is FQGNSA in the germline V gene. The CDR3 consists of 14 residues. CDR3 loop: CASSQQQGADGYTF. The DNA of the CDR3 is TGTGCCAGCAGCCAACAACAGGGGGCTGATGGCTACACCTTC.